This TCR beta chain emerged from a study of T cell repertoires in cytomegalovirus infection. Study-wide background: Recently identified HLA-C-restricted CMV epitopes and well-studied HLA-B-restricted CMV epitopes were used by the study. Matching HLA type and CMV infection were both indicated by public TCR beta signatures.

TCRdb reanalysed the reads using MiXCR and keeps one entry per CDR3 protein. This sample has fewer than 900,000 distinct CDR3 sequences, with almost 30% found just once. In regard to this clonotype: Its antigen is not identified.

Trimming left V 10 bases short and J 1 base short, with 13 bases between. The CDR3 runs to 13 residues. Germline V gene lookup returns CDR1 LNHDA and CDR2 SQIVND (reference sequence). The chain combines TRBV19 with TRBJ2-5; unclear D gene. The source was cultured CD8+ T cells from PBMCs, collected from culture after CMV antigen stimulation. This TCR derives from a human donor in good health (CMV status not recorded). Some clones in this sample may be carry-over from other donors' samples. In DNA, the CDR3 is TGTGCCACATCCAGGCAGTCCCAAGAGACCCAGTACTTC. Amino acids: CATSRQSQETQYF.